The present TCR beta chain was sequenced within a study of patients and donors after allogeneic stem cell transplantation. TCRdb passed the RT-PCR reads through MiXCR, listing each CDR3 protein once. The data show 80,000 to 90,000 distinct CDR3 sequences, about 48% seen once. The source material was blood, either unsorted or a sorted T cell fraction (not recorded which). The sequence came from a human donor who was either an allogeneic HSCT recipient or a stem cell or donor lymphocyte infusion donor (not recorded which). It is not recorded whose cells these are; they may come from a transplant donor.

The CDR3: CASSLVTTGNGYTF. In DNA, the CDR3 is TGTGCCAGCAGCTTAGTAACGACAGGGAACGGCTACACCTTC. The chain is built from TRBV7-2 and TRBJ1-2, with 7 bases aligning to TRBD1. Germline assignment: CDR1 SGHTA and CDR2 FQGNSA. This CDR3 is 14 amino acids long. With 1 base clipped from V and 8 bases from J, the junction kept 7 bases outside the gene matches.